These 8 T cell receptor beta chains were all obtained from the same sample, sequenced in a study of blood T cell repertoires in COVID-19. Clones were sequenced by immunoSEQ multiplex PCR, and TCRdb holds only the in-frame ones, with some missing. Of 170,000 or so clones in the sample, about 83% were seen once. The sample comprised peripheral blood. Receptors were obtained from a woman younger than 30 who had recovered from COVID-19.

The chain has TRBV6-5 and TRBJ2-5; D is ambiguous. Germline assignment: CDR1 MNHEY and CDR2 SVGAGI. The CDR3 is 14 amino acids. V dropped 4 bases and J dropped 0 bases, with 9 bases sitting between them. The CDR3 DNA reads TGTGCCAGCAGTTGGGTTACAGACCAAGAGACCCAGTACTTC. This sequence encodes CASSWVTDQETQYF.

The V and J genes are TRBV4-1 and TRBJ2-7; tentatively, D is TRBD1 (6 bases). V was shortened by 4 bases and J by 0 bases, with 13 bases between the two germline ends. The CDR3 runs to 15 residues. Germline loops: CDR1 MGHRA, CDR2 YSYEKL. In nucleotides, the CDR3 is TGCGCCAGCAGCCTCGCCACAGGGAGCTCCTACGAGCAGTACTTC. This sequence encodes CASSLATGSSYEQYF.

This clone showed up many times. CDR3 nucleotide sequence: TGTGCCACCAGCAGAATAGCGGGAACTGGGGCCAACGTCCTGACTTTC. It translates to CATSRIAGTGANVLTF. This chain connects TRBV15 to TRBJ2-6; 8 bases are a match to TRBD2. Germline V CDR1 and CDR2: LNHNV, YYDKDF (reference sequence). The CDR3 is made up of 16 amino acids. After removal of 2 bases from V and 2 bases from J, the junction contained 2 bases not matched to a gene.

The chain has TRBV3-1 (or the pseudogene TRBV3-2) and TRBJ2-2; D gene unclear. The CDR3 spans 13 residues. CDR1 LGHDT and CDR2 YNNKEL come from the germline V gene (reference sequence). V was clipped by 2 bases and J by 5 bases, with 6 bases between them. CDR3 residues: CASSQLATGELFF. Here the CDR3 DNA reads TGTGCCAGCAGCCAATTGGCAACCGGGGAGCTGTTTTTT.

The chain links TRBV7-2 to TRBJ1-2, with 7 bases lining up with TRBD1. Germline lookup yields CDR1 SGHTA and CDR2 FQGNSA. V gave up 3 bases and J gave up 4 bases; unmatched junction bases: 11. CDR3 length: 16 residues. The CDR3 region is CASSLAPGGGVYGYTF. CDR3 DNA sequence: TGTGCCAGCAGCTTGGCGCCAGGGGGTGGCGTCTATGGCTACACCTTC.

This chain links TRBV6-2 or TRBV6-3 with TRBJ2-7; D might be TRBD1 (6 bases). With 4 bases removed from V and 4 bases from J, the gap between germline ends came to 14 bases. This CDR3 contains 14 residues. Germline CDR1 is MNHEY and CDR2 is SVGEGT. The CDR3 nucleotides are TGTGCCAGCAGTTCCCCGACAGGAGATTACGAGCAGTACGTC. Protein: CASSSPTGDYEQYV.

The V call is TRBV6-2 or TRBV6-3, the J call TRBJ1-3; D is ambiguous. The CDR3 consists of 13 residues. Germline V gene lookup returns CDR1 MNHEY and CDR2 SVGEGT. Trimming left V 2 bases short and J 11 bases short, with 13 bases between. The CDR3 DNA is TGTGCCAGCAGTTACCTACAATCGGACTCCATATATTTT. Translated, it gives CASSYLQSDSIYF.

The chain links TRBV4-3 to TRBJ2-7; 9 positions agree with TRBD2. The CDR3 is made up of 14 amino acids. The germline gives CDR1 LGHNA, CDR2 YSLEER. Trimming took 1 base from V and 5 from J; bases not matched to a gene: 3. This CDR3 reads CASSQGLAANEQYF. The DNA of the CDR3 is TGCGCCAGCAGCCAAGGACTAGCGGCCAACGAGCAGTACTTC.